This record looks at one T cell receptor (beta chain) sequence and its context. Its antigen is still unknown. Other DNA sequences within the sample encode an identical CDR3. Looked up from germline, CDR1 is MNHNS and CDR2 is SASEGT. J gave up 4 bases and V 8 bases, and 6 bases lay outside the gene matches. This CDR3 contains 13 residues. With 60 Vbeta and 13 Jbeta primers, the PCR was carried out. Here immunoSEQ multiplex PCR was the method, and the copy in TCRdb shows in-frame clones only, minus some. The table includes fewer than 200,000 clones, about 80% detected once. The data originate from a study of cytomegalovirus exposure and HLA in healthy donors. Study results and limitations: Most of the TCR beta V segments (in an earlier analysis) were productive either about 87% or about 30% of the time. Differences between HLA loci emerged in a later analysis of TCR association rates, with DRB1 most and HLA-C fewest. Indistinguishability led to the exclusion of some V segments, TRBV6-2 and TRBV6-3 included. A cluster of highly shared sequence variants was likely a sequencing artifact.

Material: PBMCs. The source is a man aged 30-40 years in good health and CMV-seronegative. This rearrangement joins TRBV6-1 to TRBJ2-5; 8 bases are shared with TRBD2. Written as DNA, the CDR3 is TGTGCCAGCGTATTAGCGGGACGAGAGACCCAGTACTTC. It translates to CASVLAGRETQYF.